The 31 T cell receptor beta chains below all came from one sample that was sequenced in a study of human T cells and chemical hapten exposure. Time point here: pre-sensitization, week 0. Treatment indicated: therapeutic diphenylcyclopropenone sensitization with weekly scalp DPC. TCRdb redid the calling of the RACE reads with MiXCR, one entry per CDR3 protein. The sample lists 300,000 to 450,000 distinct CDR3 sequences, around 5.5% seen once, with less than 9% in the top ten. Sample: whole blood, taken in connection with sensitization to the hapten diphenylcyclopropenone (DPC). All receptors derive from a woman aged 18 to 35 with alopecia areata. Some clones in this sample may be carry-over from other donors' samples.

This clonotype was seen a few times. The V gene is TRBV7-9, the J gene TRBJ1-4; 12 bases align to TRBD1. Trimming at V came to 3 bases and at J to 6 bases, leaving 11 bases not matched to a gene. Germline CDR1 reads SEHNR; CDR2 reads FQNEAQ (reference sequence). This CDR3 has 18 residues. CDR3 sequence: CASSFPGQGASVDEKLFF. CDR3 nucleotides: TGTGCCAGCAGCTTTCCGGGACAGGGGGCTTCAGTGGATGAAAAACTGTTTTTT.

This clonotype occurred many times. The chain uses TRBV5-1 and TRBJ1-4; TRBD1 aligns across 8 bases. The germline CDR1 and CDR2 sequences are SGHRS and YFSETQ. The CDR3 covers 15 residues. The V and J ends lost 5 bases and 5 bases, in that order; junction bases with no gene match: 8. The CDR3 loop reads CASRHPGQENEKLFF. In nucleotides, the CDR3 is TGCGCCAGCAGACATCCGGGACAGGAAAATGAAAAACTGTTTTTT.

There are a few counts of this clonotype. This chain connects TRBV20-1 to TRBJ2-3, with no clear D. Germline V gene sequence: CDR1 DFQATT, CDR2 SNEGSKA (reference sequence). Trimming shortened V by 5 bases and J by 0 bases, and 12 bases separated the two germline ends. This CDR3 is built from 14 residues. Here the CDR3 reads CSAAFLLSTDTQYF. The CDR3 DNA sequence: TGCAGTGCTGCTTTCTTACTTAGCACAGATACGCAGTATTTT.

This clonotype occurred a few times. The chain uses TRBV6-5 and TRBJ2-3; 8 bases fit TRBD1. Germline-derived CDR1 and CDR2 are MNHEY and SVGAGI. CDR3 size: 13 residues. J was trimmed by 5 bases and V by 5 bases; bases with no gene match: 3. CDR3 in amino acids: CASSETGEDTQYF. The CDR3 nucleotides read TGTGCCAGCAGTGAGACAGGGGAAGATACGCAGTATTTT.

This clonotype was picked up a small number of times. The chain links TRBV18 to TRBJ2-5, with D unclear. Germline values: CDR1 KGHSH, CDR2 LQKENI. V was shortened by 3 bases and J by 4 bases, with 15 bases between the two germline ends. The CDR3 is made up of 15 amino acids. The chain's CDR3 is CASSPSSVTPETQYF. DNA for the CDR3: TGTGCCAGCTCACCCTCTTCAGTAACCCCAGAGACCCAGTACTTC. Full variable domain (remainder filled in from reference TRBV18 and TRBJ2-5): NAGVMQNPRHLVRRRGQEARLRCSPMKGHSHVYWYRQLPEEGLKFMVYLQKENIIDESGMPKERFSAEFPKEGPSILRIQQVVRGDSAAYFCASSPSSVTPETQYFGPGTRLLVL.

This clonotype was counted a few times. The V call is TRBV7-8, the J call TRBJ1-1, with 8 bases lining up with TRBD1. The V gene's germline CDR1 is SGHVS and CDR2 FQNEAQ. J lost 12 bases, V lost 3 bases, and 6 bases had no gene match. The CDR3 sequence is 12 residues long. The CDR3 DNA reads as TGTGCCAGCAGCTTCATGGACAGGGCATCTTTCTTT. The encoded protein is CASSFMDRASFF.

The chain uses TRBV6-5 and TRBJ1-2; D unclear. Germline V CDR1 and CDR2: MNHEY, SVGAGI. With 0 bases removed from V and 4 bases from J, the gap between germline ends came to 9 bases. This CDR3 spans 14 amino acids. CDR3 nucleotide sequence: TGTGCCAGCAGTTACTCGACACAGATCTATGGCTACACCTTC. Its translation is CASSYSTQIYGYTF.

This clonotype has only a few counts. The chain couples TRBV6-5 to TRBJ1-2, with unresolved D. This CDR3 region has 13 residues. Germline CDR1 MNHEY, CDR2 SVGAGI. Trimming stripped 6 bases from V and 1 base from J, with 9 bases between. CDR3 residues: CASSRTLNYGYTF. In DNA form, the CDR3 reads TGTGCCAGCAGCCGCACCCTTAACTATGGCTACACCTTC.

The chain uses TRBV7-2 and TRBJ2-5, with TRBD2 as a possible D gene (7 bases). Between the trimmed V and J ends, which lost 5 bases and 4 bases, there was a span of 20 bases. The length of the CDR3 is 16 residues. Looked up from germline, CDR1 is SGHTA and CDR2 is FQGNSA. The CDR3 sequence is CASSPDIRGATETQYF. The DNA of the CDR3 is TGTGCCAGCAGCCCCGATATCCGGGGGGCCACAGAGACCCAGTACTTC.

This clonotype was recorded at least ten times. This chain links TRBV6-1 with TRBJ1-1; D gene unclear. This CDR3 is built from 14 residues. The germline V gene has CDR1 MNHNS and CDR2 SASEGT. V lost 2 bases, J lost 6 bases, and 13 bases lay in between. Here the CDR3 reads CASSELRGRAEAFF. CDR3 nucleotides: TGTGCCAGCAGTGAACTCAGAGGGCGAGCTGAAGCTTTCTTT.

Many counts were recorded for this clonotype. The rearrangement joins TRBV14 to TRBJ2-3; the D gene is possibly TRBD1 (6 bases). CDR3 length: 15 residues. V shed 1 base and J shed 4 bases, with 12 bases lying between them. The germline V gene has CDR1 SGHDN and CDR2 FVKESK. CDR3 sequence reads: CASSQVRDTADTQYF. The CDR3 nucleotides are TGTGCCAGCAGCCAAGTTCGGGACACCGCAGATACGCAGTATTTT.

The chain combines TRBV9 with TRBJ1-6, with 7 bases fitting TRBD1. The CDR3 has 16 residues. Germline V gives CDR1 SGDLS, CDR2 YYNGEE. V dropped 3 bases and J dropped 0; count of bases not matched to a gene: 3. The CDR3 DNA reads as TGTGCCAGCAGCGGACAGGGAAGCTCCTATAATTCACCCCTCCACTTT. Protein product: CASSGQGSSYNSPLHF.

The sample holds many counts of this clonotype. The chain combines TRBV6-6 with TRBJ1-5, with D unresolved. CDR1 MNHNY and CDR2 SVGAGI come from the germline V gene (reference sequence). The V gene lost 1 base and the J gene lost 7 bases, with 14 bases spanning the gap. The CDR3 loop spans 15 amino acids. The CDR3 bases are TGTGCCAGCAGTTACTGGGCCACAGATGAGCAGCCCCAGCATTTT. This sequence encodes CASSYWATDEQPQHF.

This clonotype has at least ten counts. The J gene is TRBJ1-2, the V gene TRBV7-2, with D uncertain. The germline V gene encodes CDR1 SGHTA and CDR2 FQGNSA. The CDR3 runs to 14 residues. V shed 3 bases and J shed 1 base, with 9 bases lying between them. The CDR3 loop is CASSFPYSNYGYTF. The CDR3 DNA reads as TGTGCCAGCAGCTTTCCATATAGTAACTATGGCTACACCTTC.

This clonotype has just a few counts. The J gene is TRBJ1-2, the V gene TRBV2, with D possibly matching TRBD1 (5 bases). CDR3 size: 14 residues. The V and J ends lost 11 bases and 8 bases respectively, with 24 bases between them. In germline, CDR1 is SNHLY, CDR2 FYNNEI. In DNA, the CDR3 is TGTGCCGGACGAGACCGGGGACTCCTCTCCGGCTACACCTTC. It is translated as CAGRDRGLLSGYTF.

This clonotype has at least ten counts. The chain links TRBV12-3 or TRBV12-4 to TRBJ1-1, with 9 bases fitting TRBD1. The junction had 6 bases not matched to a gene; V was cut back by 6 bases and J by 1 base. The CDR3 length is 15 residues. The CDR3 spells CASRGQGSGNTEAFF. The CDR3 nucleotides are TGTGCCAGCAGGGGACAGGGTTCAGGGAACACTGAAGCTTTCTTT.

V gene TRBV6-2 or TRBV6-3 combines with J gene TRBJ2-3; a weak D match, TRBD2 (5 bases). The V end lost 8 bases, the J end lost 6 bases, and 9 bases lay between the germline ends. The length of the CDR3 is 11 residues. Per germline, CDR1 MNHEY and CDR2 SVGEGT. Written as DNA, the CDR3 is TGTGCCAGCTCTAAGCGGGATACGCAGTATTTT. Its protein product is CASSKRDTQYF.

V usage is TRBV6-2 or TRBV6-3 and J usage is TRBJ1-5; possible D gene TRBD1, 5 bases. Trimming removed 2 bases from V and 2 bases from J, with 16 bases in between. The CDR3 sequence is 17 residues long. The germline V gene has CDR1 MNHEY and CDR2 SVGEGT. CDR3 sequence reads: CASSYPDGTRGNQPQHF. The CDR3 DNA reads TGTGCCAGCAGTTACCCCGACGGGACCCGAGGCAATCAGCCCCAGCATTTT.

This clonotype was found many times. This chain joins TRBV20-1 and TRBJ2-7; no clear D. Germline-derived CDR1 and CDR2 are DFQATT and SNEGSKA (reference sequence). The germline V and J ends were trimmed by 0 bases and 2 bases, with 8 bases remaining between them. The CDR3 contains 13 residues. CDR3 protein: CSARDPQPYEQYF. As DNA, the CDR3 is TGCAGTGCTAGAGATCCCCAGCCCTACGAGCAGTACTTC.

This clonotype has more than one count but fewer than ten. The rearrangement joins TRBV12-3 or TRBV12-4 to TRBJ2-5; no clear D. There are 13 residues in the CDR3. Trimming shortened V by 4 bases and J by 2 bases, and 8 bases separated the two germline ends. Here the CDR3 reads CASSSTIQETQYF. The CDR3 region has the DNA TGTGCCAGCAGTTCCACGATTCAAGAGACCCAGTACTTC.

This chain joins TRBV10-3 and TRBJ1-6; tentatively, D is TRBD1 (5 bases). This CDR3 has 14 residues. Germline-derived CDR1 and CDR2 are ENHRY and SYGVKD. Trimming removed 6 bases from V and 9 bases from J, with 15 bases in between. Written as DNA, the CDR3 is TGTGCCATCAGCCGGGAGGTAGGGGTTTCACCCCTCCACTTT. It specifies CAISREVGVSPLHF.

In this sample, this clonotype turned up a few times. The chain uses TRBV7-2 and TRBJ2-3; no definite D call. In germline, CDR1 is SGHTA, CDR2 FQGNSA. CDR3 length: 15 amino acids. With 4 bases removed from V and 4 bases from J, the gap between germline ends came to 15 bases. Here the CDR3 reads CASSSSLSLADTQYF. For the CDR3, the DNA is TGTGCCAGCAGCTCATCACTTTCCCTCGCAGATACGCAGTATTTT.

In its sample, this clonotype was seen a few times. The chain uses TRBV7-2 and TRBJ2-3; D not certain. Germline V gives CDR1 SGHTA, CDR2 FQGNSA. V lost 0 bases, J lost 5 bases, and 9 bases lay in between. The CDR3 spans 14 residues. CDR3 loop: CASSLAFLLDTQYF. The CDR3 DNA follows: TGTGCCAGCAGCTTAGCGTTCCTCCTAGATACGCAGTATTTT.

At least ten counts were recorded for this clonotype. The chain combines TRBV12-3 or TRBV12-4 with TRBJ1-2; 10 nucleotides match TRBD1. V dropped 3 bases and J dropped 8; count of bases not matched to a gene: 6. The CDR3 consists of 14 residues. The CDR3 DNA reads as TGTGCCAGCAGTTTGGGGACAGGGGTGGGAGGCTACACCTTC. This sequence encodes CASSLGTGVGGYTF.

The table lists this clonotype with a few counts. The chain uses TRBV13 and TRBJ2-2; no clear D. The germline V and J ends were trimmed by 5 bases and 0 bases, with 7 bases remaining between them. Germline V CDR1 and CDR2: PRHDT, FYEKMQ (reference sequence). There are 14 residues in the CDR3. The CDR3 is CASSRYTNTGELFF. For the CDR3, the DNA is TGTGCCAGCAGCCGCTATACGAACACCGGGGAGCTGTTTTTT. Looking up the rest from reference TRBV13 and TRBJ2-2 gives the full variable domain: AAGVIQSPRHLIKEKRETATLKCYPIPRHDTVYWYQQGPGQDPQFLISFYEKMQSDKGSIPDRFSAQQFSDYHSELNMSSLELGDSALYFCASSRYTNTGELFFGEGSRLTVL.

This rearrangement joins TRBV27 to TRBJ2-7, with 7 bases that match TRBD1. The CDR3 totals 15 residues. CDR1 MNHEY and CDR2 SMNVEV come from the germline V gene (reference sequence). The V segment lost 6 bases and the J segment 2 bases; nucleotides outside the gene matches: 10. The DNA of the CDR3 is TGTGCCAGCAGACTTAAGCAGGGGGTAACCTACGAGCAGTACTTC. Its translation is CASRLKQGVTYEQYF.

CDR3 in amino acids: CASSAGYLNTEAFF. DNA of the CDR3: TGTGCCAGCTCAGCAGGGTATTTGAACACTGAAGCTTTCTTT. The chain carries TRBV18 and TRBJ1-1; perhaps TRBD1 as D (5 bases). CDR3 length: 14 residues. Germline values: CDR1 KGHSH, CDR2 LQKENI. V lost 5 bases and J lost 0, with 10 bases in between.

This clonotype was recorded many times. The chain employs TRBV5-1 and TRBJ1-2; maybe TRBD1 (6 bases). Germline CDR1 SGHRS, CDR2 YFSETQ. V was cut by 0 bases and J by 0 bases, with 15 bases left in between. The CDR3 runs to 17 residues. The DNA of the CDR3 is TGCGCCAGCAGCTTGGTTGGCAGGGGAAGCCCTAACTATGGCTACACCTTC. It codes for CASSLVGRGSPNYGYTF.

This clonotype occurred many times. The chain carries TRBV6-6 and TRBJ2-4; a possible D gene is TRBD2 (7 bases). V lost 2 bases and J 6 bases, leaving 17 bases between the germline ends. Germline V gene sequence: CDR1 MNHNY, CDR2 SVGAGI (reference sequence). The CDR3 totals 16 residues. CDR3 coding DNA: TGTGCCAGCAGTTACAGGGGGGGGGCGAAGGGAAACATTCAGTACTTC. It yields the protein CASSYRGGAKGNIQYF.

CDR3 DNA sequence: TGTGCCAGCAGCCGGGAAATCGGACTAGCGAAGGTTCGAGATACGCAGTATTTT. Its protein product is CASSREIGLAKVRDTQYF. V is TRBV7-2 and J is TRBJ2-3; 9 bases fit TRBD2. V lost 5 bases and J lost 5; bases outside the gene matches: 17. The CDR3 has 18 amino acids. CDR1 is SGHTA, CDR2 FQGNSA, per germline.

This clonotype has more than one count but fewer than ten. This CDR3 is CASSDRGGILGELFF. CDR3 sequence (DNA): TGTGCCAGCAGTGATAGAGGAGGAATCCTCGGGGAGCTGTTTTTT. The chain recombines TRBV2 with TRBJ2-2, with D possibly matching TRBD2 (5 bases). V was cut by 3 bases and J by 7 bases, with 15 bases left in between. Germline V gives CDR1 SNHLY, CDR2 FYNNEI. The CDR3 contains 15 residues. The entire variable domain, with the rest obtained from reference TRBV2 and TRBJ2-2, is as follows: EPEVTQTPSHQVTQMGQEVILRCVPISNHLYFYWYRQILGQKVEFLVSFYNNEISEKSEIFDDQFSVERPDGSNFTLKIRSTKLEDSAMYFCASSDRGGILGELFFGEGSRLTVL.